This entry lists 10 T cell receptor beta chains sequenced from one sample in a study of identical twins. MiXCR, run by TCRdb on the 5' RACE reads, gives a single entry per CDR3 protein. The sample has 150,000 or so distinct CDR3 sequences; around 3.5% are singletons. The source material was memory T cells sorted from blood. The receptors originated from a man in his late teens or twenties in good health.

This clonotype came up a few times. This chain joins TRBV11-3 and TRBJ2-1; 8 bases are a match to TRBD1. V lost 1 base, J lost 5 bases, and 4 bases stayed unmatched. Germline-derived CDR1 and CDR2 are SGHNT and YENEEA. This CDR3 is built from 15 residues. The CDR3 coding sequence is TGTGCCAGCAGCTTAGGGGCAGGGGGCCACAATGAGCAGTTCTTC. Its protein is CASSLGAGGHNEQFF. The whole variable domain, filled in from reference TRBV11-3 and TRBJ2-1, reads EAGVVQSPRYKIIEKKQPVAFWCNPISGHNTLYWYLQNLGQGPELLIRYENEEAVDDSQLPKDRFSAERLKGVDSTLKIQPAELGDSAVYLCASSLGAGGHNEQFFGPGTRLTVL.

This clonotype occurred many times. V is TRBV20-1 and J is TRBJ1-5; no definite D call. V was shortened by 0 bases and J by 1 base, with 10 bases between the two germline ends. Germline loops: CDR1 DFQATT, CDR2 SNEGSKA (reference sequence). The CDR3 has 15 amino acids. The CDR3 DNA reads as TGCAGTGCTAGAGATGCAGGCCCGAGCAATCAGCCCCAGCATTTT. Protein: CSARDAGPSNQPQHF.

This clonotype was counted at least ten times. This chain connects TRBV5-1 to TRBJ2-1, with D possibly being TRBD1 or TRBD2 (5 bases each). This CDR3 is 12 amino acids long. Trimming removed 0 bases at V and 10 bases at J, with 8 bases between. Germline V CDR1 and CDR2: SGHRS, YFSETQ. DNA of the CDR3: TGCGCCAGCAGCTTGGGGGACGGGGAGCAGTTCTTC. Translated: CASSLGDGEQFF. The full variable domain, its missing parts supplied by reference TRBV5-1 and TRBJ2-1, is KAGVTQTPRYLIKTRGQQVTLSCSPISGHRSVSWYQQTPGQGLQFLFEYFSETQRNKGNFPGRFSGRQFSNSRSEMNVSTLELGDSALYLCASSLGDGEQFFGPGTRLTVL.

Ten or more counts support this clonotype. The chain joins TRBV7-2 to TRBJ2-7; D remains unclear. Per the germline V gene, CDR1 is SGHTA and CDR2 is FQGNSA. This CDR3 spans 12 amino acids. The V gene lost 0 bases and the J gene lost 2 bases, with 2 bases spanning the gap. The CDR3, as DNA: TGTGCCAGCAGCTTAGCAACCTACGAGCAGTACTTC. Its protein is CASSLATYEQYF.

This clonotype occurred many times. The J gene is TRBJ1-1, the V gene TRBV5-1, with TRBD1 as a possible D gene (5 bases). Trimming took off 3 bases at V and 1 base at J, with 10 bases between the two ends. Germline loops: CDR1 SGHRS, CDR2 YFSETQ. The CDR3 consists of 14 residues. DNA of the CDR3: TGCGCCAGCAGCTCGACTGGGGGGAACACTGAAGCTTTCTTT. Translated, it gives CASSSTGGNTEAFF.

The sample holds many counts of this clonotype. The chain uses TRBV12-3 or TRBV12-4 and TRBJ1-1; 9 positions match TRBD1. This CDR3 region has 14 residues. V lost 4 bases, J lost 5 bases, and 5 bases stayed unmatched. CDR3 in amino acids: CASSYPDRGTEAFF. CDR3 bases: TGTGCCAGCAGTTACCCCGACAGGGGGACTGAAGCTTTCTTT.

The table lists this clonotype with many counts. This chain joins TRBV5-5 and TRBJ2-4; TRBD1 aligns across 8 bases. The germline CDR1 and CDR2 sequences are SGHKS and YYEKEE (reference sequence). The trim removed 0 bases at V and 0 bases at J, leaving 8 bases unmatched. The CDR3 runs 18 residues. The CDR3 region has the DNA TGTGCCAGCAGCTTGGGGCACAGGGGGATTAAAGCCAAAAACATTCAGTACTTC. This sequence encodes CASSLGHRGIKAKNIQYF.

CDR3 nucleotide sequence: TGCAGTGCTAGTATACAGGGTGGCACAGATACGCAGTATTTT. Translated, it gives CSASIQGGTDTQYF. The V and J genes are TRBV20-1 and TRBJ2-3; D perhaps matches TRBD1 (6 bases). The CDR3 has 14 amino acids. The germline CDR1 and CDR2 sequences are DFQATT and SNEGSKA (reference sequence). The V end lost 3 bases, the J end lost 1 base, and 11 bases lay between the germline ends.

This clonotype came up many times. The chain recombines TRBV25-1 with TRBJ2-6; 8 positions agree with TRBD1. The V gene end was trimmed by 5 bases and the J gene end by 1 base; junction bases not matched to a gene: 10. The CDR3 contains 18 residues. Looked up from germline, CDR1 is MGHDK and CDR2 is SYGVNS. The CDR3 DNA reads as TGTGCCAGCAGTACCAACAGGGGGAAACGGTCTGGGGCCAACGTCCTGACTTTC. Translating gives CASSTNRGKRSGANVLTF.

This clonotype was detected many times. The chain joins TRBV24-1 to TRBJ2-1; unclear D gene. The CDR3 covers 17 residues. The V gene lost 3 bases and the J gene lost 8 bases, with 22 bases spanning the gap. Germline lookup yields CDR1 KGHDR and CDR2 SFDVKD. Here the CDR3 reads CATSDPTDTTFYDEQFF. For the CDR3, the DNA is TGTGCCACCAGTGATCCTACTGACACAACCTTTTACGATGAGCAGTTCTTC.